Below are 21 T cell receptor beta chains sequenced from a single sample in a study of shared clonotypes between healthy human individuals. Repertoires were generated with immunoSEQ multiplex PCR, while TCRdb's copy carries only in-frame clones and drops some. The sample carries hundreds of thousands of clones, more than 85% recorded once. The naive CD8 population came from CD45RO-negative cells selected for CCR7, without terminally differentiated effector memory CD45RA+ cells. Sequencing was performed on naive CD8+ T cells sorted from blood. The receptors derive from a man aged 25-45 years in good health.

Here the CDR3 reads CASSLEAGVVKQFF. The DNA of the CDR3 is TGTGCCAGCAGCTTGGAAGCGGGAGTAGTTAAGCAGTTCTTC. J is TRBJ2-1 and V is TRBV5-4; 8 nucleotides match TRBD2. The junction had 7 bases not matched to a gene; V was cut back by 0 bases and J by 11 bases. There are 14 residues in the CDR3. In germline, CDR1 is SGHNT, CDR2 YYREEE (reference sequence).

This sequence joins TRBV11-2 and TRBJ2-7; D gene uncertain. Germline V gene lookup returns CDR1 SGHAT and CDR2 FQNNGV. V was pared by 4 bases and J by 7 bases, with 17 bases between. This CDR3 has 14 residues. The CDR3 DNA sequence: TGTGCCAGCAGCTCCCTTACCCGACTGATGGAGCAGTACTTC. Encoded protein: CASSSLTRLMEQYF.

This chain connects TRBV10-3 to TRBJ2-7; D not resolved. Germline CDR1 reads ENHRY; CDR2 reads SYGVKD. V lost 0 bases and J lost 2, with 11 bases in between. The CDR3 loop spans 15 amino acids. CDR3 region: CAISESFSQAYEQYF. The CDR3 coding sequence is TGTGCCATCAGTGAGTCCTTTTCCCAGGCCTACGAGCAGTACTTC.

The chain couples TRBV4-2 to TRBJ2-7; D not certain. V lost 1 base, J lost 5 bases, and 12 bases lay in between. There are 14 residues in the CDR3. The V gene's germline CDR1 is LGHNA and CDR2 YNFKEQ. CDR3 in DNA: TGTGCCAGCAGCCAAGGCCCGGTGGCTCACGAGCAGTACTTC. This translates into CASSQGPVAHEQYF.

The chain recombines TRBV14 with TRBJ2-1; D not certain. The CDR3 has 15 residues. CDR1 SGHDN and CDR2 FVKESK come from the germline V gene. V was pared by 3 bases and J by 7 bases, with 16 bases between. CDR3 coding DNA: TGTGCCAGCAGCCAGAGGTTCGGCAGGTCGAATGAGCAGTTCTTC. It yields the protein CASSQRFGRSNEQFF.

As concerns this clone: One end of the junction varies from germline; a read error may be responsible. This chain uses TRBV14 with TRBJ2-7, with 9 bases matching TRBD2. Germline CDR1 is SGHDN and CDR2 is FVKESK. CDR3 size: 15 residues. This CDR3 is CASSQPGTSSHEQYF. CDR3 in DNA: TGTGCCAGCAGCCAACCCGGGACTAGCTCCCACGAGCAGTACTTC.

The rearrangement uses TRBV2 and TRBJ2-1, with 7 bases lining up with TRBD2. J was trimmed by 6 bases and V by 4 bases; bases with no gene match: 6. The germline gives CDR1 SNHLY, CDR2 FYNNEI. The CDR3 is 14 residues long. CDR3 DNA sequence: TGTGCCAGCAGTGGAATCAGGACTAGCAATGAGCAGTTCTTC. It yields the protein CASSGIRTSNEQFF.

In regard to this clone: Within the sample, other DNA sequences also encode this same CDR3. For the CDR3, the DNA is TGTGCCAGCAGCCCTCCCTCCTACAATGAGCAGTTCTTC. It specifies CASSPPSYNEQFF. V is TRBV7-9 and J is TRBJ2-1; D uncertain. The V end was cut by 5 bases, the J end by 0 bases, with 5 bases between. CDR1 and CDR2 from the germline V gene are SEHNR and FQNEAQ (reference sequence). The CDR3 has 13 amino acids.

The chain has TRBV11-2 and TRBJ1-2, with D uncertain. The CDR3 sequence is 14 residues long. CDR1 is SGHAT, CDR2 FQNNGV, per germline. V lost 6 bases to trimming and J lost 1 base, with 12 bases between them. The CDR3: CASRTGGDNYGYTF. The CDR3 DNA reads TGTGCCAGCAGGACGGGAGGCGATAACTATGGCTACACCTTC.

The chain links TRBV7-8 to TRBJ2-1; the match to TRBD2 covers 8 bases. V shed 1 base and J 0 bases; nucleotides not matched to a gene: 2. This CDR3 has 16 residues. Germline loops: CDR1 SGHVS, CDR2 FQNEAQ. CDR3 region: CASSLEREGSYNEQFF. CDR3 sequence (DNA): TGTGCCAGCAGCTTAGAACGGGAGGGCTCCTACAATGAGCAGTTCTTC.

Of note for this clone: One end of the junction varies from germline; a read error may be responsible. The rearrangement uses TRBV10-3 and TRBJ2-7, with a weak D call TRBD2 (6 bases). Looked up from germline, CDR1 is ENHRY and CDR2 is SYGVKD. This CDR3 has 12 amino acids. DNA of the CDR3: TGTGCCGTCAGACTAGTTAACTACGAGCAGTACTTC. It specifies CAVRLVNYEQYF.

Of note for this clone: At one of its ends the junction is not consistent with the germline gene, which may arise from a read error. The rearrangement links TRBV7-7 to TRBJ2-2; D is tentatively TRBD1 or TRBD2 (5 bases each). The CDR3 is 15 residues long. From germline, CDR1 is SSHAT and CDR2 FNYEAQ (reference sequence). The CDR3 reads CASSLGAGNTGELFF. CDR3 DNA: TGTGCTAGCAGCTTAGGGGCGGGGAACACCGGGGAGCTGTTTTTT.

The rearrangement joins TRBV7-2 to TRBJ2-7; 8 bases line up with TRBD2. Germline V gene data show CDR1 as SGHTA and CDR2 as FQGNSA. This CDR3 contains 15 residues. The junction had 6 bases not matched to a gene; V was cut back by 3 bases and J by 2 bases. Written as DNA, the CDR3 is TGTGCCAGCAGCTTTTCTAGCGGGCAGACCTACGAGCAGTACTTC. This encodes CASSFSSGQTYEQYF. The full variable domain, completed using reference TRBV7-2 and TRBJ2-7, is GAGVSQSPSNKVTEKGKDVELRCDPISGHTALYWYRQSLGQGLEFLIYFQGNSAPDKSGLPSDRFSAERTGGSVSTLTIQRTQQEDSAVYLCASSFSSGQTYEQYFGPGTRLTVT.

This clone was counted a single time. V and J are TRBV4-1 and TRBJ2-2; 9 positions agree with TRBD2. J lost 0 bases, V lost 3 bases, and 8 bases had no gene match. This CDR3 is 18 amino acids long. Per the germline V gene, CDR1 is MGHRA and CDR2 is YSYEKL. The DNA of the CDR3 is TGCGCCAGCAGCCAGAGGGTTCCTAGCGGGGCGAACACCGGGGAGCTGTTTTTT. Residues: CASSQRVPSGANTGELFF.

This clone has a single count. Other DNA sequences from this sample encode an identical CDR3 as well. The chain is built from TRBV7-9 and TRBJ2-7; D is ambiguous. Germline V gives CDR1 SEHNR, CDR2 FQNEAQ (reference sequence). The CDR3 has 11 amino acids. V lost 4 bases and J lost 4, with 5 bases in between. The CDR3 DNA follows: TGTGCCAGCAGCTCGGATTACGAGCAGTACTTC. It translates to CASSSDYEQYF.

The chain joins TRBV10-1 to TRBJ2-3; D is unresolved. The CDR3 is 16 residues long. CDR1 is WNHNN and CDR2 is SYGVQD in the germline V gene (reference sequence). The germline V and J ends were trimmed by 1 base and 3 bases, with 14 bases remaining between them. This CDR3 is CASSEWSMAVTDTQYF. As DNA, the CDR3 is TGCGCCAGCAGTGAGTGGTCCATGGCAGTTACAGATACGCAGTATTTT.

This rearrangement joins TRBV29-1 to TRBJ2-1; possible D gene TRBD1, 5 bases. V shed 3 bases and J shed 4 bases, with 13 bases lying between them. Looked up from germline, CDR1 is SQVTM and CDR2 is ANQGSEA. The CDR3 extends over 14 amino acids. The CDR3 is CSVDKQGRYNEQFF. The CDR3 DNA reads as TGCAGCGTTGATAAGCAGGGCCGGTACAATGAGCAGTTCTTC.

J is TRBJ2-5 and V is TRBV4-1, with D possibly TRBD2 on 6 matching bases. V was trimmed by 5 bases and J by 2 bases, leaving 21 bases between them. Germline-derived CDR1 and CDR2 are MGHRA and YSYEKL. The CDR3 spans 17 residues. CDR3 region: CASSKGSGVPNQETQYF. In DNA form, the CDR3 reads TGCGCCAGCAGCAAGGGGTCGGGGGTTCCCAATCAAGAGACCCAGTACTTC.

The genes are TRBV4-1 and TRBJ2-1; D is perhaps TRBD1 or TRBD2 (5 bases each). The V end lost 0 bases, the J end lost 9 bases, and 12 bases lay between the germline ends. Germline V lookup: CDR1 MGHRA, CDR2 YSYEKL. CDR3 size: 14 residues. As DNA, the CDR3 is TGCGCCAGCAGCCAAGAGGGGCCTCGGGGTGAGCAGTTCTTC. This gives the protein CASSQEGPRGEQFF.

The chain is built from TRBV7-2 and TRBJ1-5; weak D call: TRBD1 (6 bases). The CDR3 contains 17 residues. With 0 bases removed from V and 0 bases from J, the gap between germline ends came to 12 bases. Germline V lookup: CDR1 SGHTA, CDR2 FQGNSA. CDR3: CASSLARGYYSNQPQHF. The DNA for the CDR3 is TGTGCCAGCAGCTTAGCAAGGGGGTATTATAGCAATCAGCCCCAGCATTTT.

As concerns this clone: This CDR3 is also generated by other DNA sequences in the sample. The V and J genes are TRBV7-9 and TRBJ2-7, with 11 bases fitting TRBD2. Unmatched junction bases numbered 1, after V lost 1 base and J lost 2 bases. The CDR3 extends over 15 amino acids. Germline V gene lookup returns CDR1 SEHNR and CDR2 FQNEAQ (reference sequence). CDR3 protein: CASSLVAGGPYEQYF. The CDR3, as DNA: TGTGCCAGCAGCTTAGTAGCGGGAGGGCCCTACGAGCAGTACTTC.